The 23 T cell receptor beta chains below come from one sample, sequenced in a study of PD-1 blockade in classical Hodgkin lymphoma. No patient escaped relapse after autologous stem cell transplantation, and brentuximab vedotin exposure varied. Data came from immunoSEQ multiplex PCR; TCRdb stores just in-frame clones and leaves some out. The sample includes roughly 40,000 clones, 60% to 75% of them seen just once. The sample in question was peripheral blood mononuclear cells (PBMCs), obtained at baseline. These receptors were taken from a human donor with classical Hodgkin lymphoma.

CDR3 DNA sequence: TGTGCCAGCAGCGTTTCTCATGTGACAGGAGAAGAGACCCAGTACTTC. The encoded protein is CASSVSHVTGEETQYF. The V and J genes are TRBV9 and TRBJ2-5; possible D gene TRBD1, 6 bases. V lost 2 bases and J lost 3, with 17 bases in between. The CDR3 is 16 residues long. Germline-derived CDR1 and CDR2 are SGDLS and YYNGEE.

This sequence joins TRBV6-1 and TRBJ1-1; D is uncertain. The CDR3 runs 12 residues. V dropped 5 bases and J dropped 5 bases, with 9 bases sitting between them. Germline CDR1 reads MNHNS; CDR2 reads SASEGT. The CDR3 DNA reads as TGTGCCAGCAGTCAACTGGGAACTGAAGCTTTCTTT. Protein sequence: CASSQLGTEAFF.

This chain uses TRBV29-1 with TRBJ2-2; a possible D gene is TRBD1 (6 bases). Germline V gene sequence: CDR1 SQVTM, CDR2 ANQGSEA. Trimming pared 5 bases from V and 1 base from J, leaving 11 bases between. CDR3 size: 14 residues. The CDR3 protein is CSVSDRLNTGELFF. CDR3 coding DNA: TGCAGCGTTTCCGACAGGTTGAACACCGGGGAGCTGTTTTTT.

This clone was observed a handful of times. The J gene is TRBJ2-5, the V gene TRBV9; D perhaps matches TRBD2 (6 bases). CDR1 is SGDLS and CDR2 is YYNGEE in the germline V gene. Trimming stripped 4 bases from V and 2 bases from J, with 12 bases between. This CDR3 region has 14 residues. Here the CDR3 reads CASSLEGRQETQYF. In DNA form, the CDR3 reads TGTGCCAGCAGCTTGGAGGGCCGACAAGAGACCCAGTACTTC.

This clone was observed once. CDR3 DNA: TGTGCCAGCAGCTTGGATATTCGGCAAGAGACCCAGTACTTC. It codes for CASSLDIRQETQYF. The chain is built from TRBV7-9 and TRBJ2-5; D gene uncertain. V dropped 3 bases and J dropped 2 bases, with 10 bases sitting between them. Germline V lookup: CDR1 SEHNR, CDR2 FQNEAQ (reference sequence). The CDR3 extends over 14 amino acids.

The J gene is TRBJ1-5, the V gene TRBV19, with D possibly TRBD1 on 5 matching bases. The germline V and J ends were trimmed by 2 bases and 4 bases, with 6 bases remaining between them. Germline CDR1 and CDR2: LNHDA and SQIVND (reference sequence). This CDR3 comprises 13 residues. The CDR3, as DNA: TGTGCCAGTAGTATAAGGGGAAATCAGCCCCAGCATTTT. It is translated as CASSIRGNQPQHF.

This clone showed up just once. V usage is TRBV12-5 and J usage is TRBJ2-1; no clear D gene. This CDR3 is 11 amino acids long. V shed 5 bases and J shed 9 bases, with 8 bases lying between them. The germline V gene has CDR1 LGHNT and CDR2 FRNRAP. This CDR3 is CASGIRTEQFF. CDR3 bases: TGTGCTAGTGGTATAAGGACTGAGCAGTTCTTC.

This rearrangement joins TRBV11-2 to TRBJ2-5; maybe TRBD1 (6 bases). The CDR3 is made up of 17 amino acids. The V gene's germline CDR1 is SGHAT and CDR2 FQNNGV. With 1 base removed from V and 2 bases from J, the gap between germline ends came to 17 bases. Here the CDR3 reads CASSLVPQGQLQETQYF. Written as DNA, the CDR3 is TGTGCCAGCAGCTTAGTACCCCAGGGACAACTTCAAGAGACCCAGTACTTC.

Concerning this clone itself: The limits of the CDR3 on the DNA are not certain, so only TCRdb's listed CDR3 is given. The rearrangement uses TRBV11-2 and TRBJ1-1; the D segment call TRBD1 is taken from the table without a DNA check. Germline V gene sequence: CDR1 SGHAT, CDR2 FQNNGV. The length of the CDR3 is 12 amino acids, counting both ends. The CDR3 here is CASSPGVPEAFF.

The chain employs TRBV5-1 and TRBJ2-1; a weak D match, TRBD2 (6 bases). The CDR3 totals 14 residues. Deletions cut 3 bases from V and 10 bases from J, with 17 bases between. Germline values: CDR1 SGHRS, CDR2 YFSETQ. CDR3 nucleotides: TGCGCCAGCAGCTCGGGACCGGGGGAGGAAGAGCAGTTCTTC. Residues: CASSSGPGEEEQFF.

The chain combines TRBV2 with TRBJ1-2, with D unresolved. Trimming took 5 bases from V and 4 from J, leaving 11 bases between them. Germline CDR1 is SNHLY and CDR2 is FYNNEI. The CDR3 totals 13 residues. The CDR3 region is CASSTDKLYGYTF. For the CDR3, the DNA is TGTGCCAGCAGTACCGACAAGCTCTATGGCTACACCTTC.

The genes are TRBV7-3 and TRBJ2-1; D gene unclear. Trimming took off 0 bases at V and 6 bases at J, with 6 bases between the two ends. The V gene's germline CDR1 is SGHTA and CDR2 FQGTGA. This CDR3 region has 13 residues. The CDR3 loop reads CASSLTPPNEQFF. In DNA, the CDR3 is TGTGCCAGCAGCTTAACGCCTCCCAATGAGCAGTTCTTC.

This sequence joins TRBV7-6 and TRBJ1-2; D is ambiguous. From germline, CDR1 is SGHVS and CDR2 FNYEAQ. The CDR3 length is 16 residues. Trimming cost V 5 bases and J 4 bases, with 20 bases left between them. This chain's CDR3 is CASSPSQEGQIYGYTF. Here the CDR3 DNA reads TGTGCCAGCAGCCCTTCGCAAGAAGGGCAGATCTATGGCTACACCTTC.

V gene TRBV7-2 combines with J gene TRBJ1-2; D not certain. Germline V gene lookup returns CDR1 SGHTA and CDR2 FQGNSA. The V gene lost 3 bases and the J gene lost 5 bases, with 22 bases spanning the gap. CDR3 length: 17 amino acids. This CDR3 is CASSFFLTHGDGYGYTF. The CDR3 DNA follows: TGTGCCAGCAGCTTTTTTCTCACCCATGGGGATGGGTATGGCTACACCTTC.

The genes are TRBV7-8 and TRBJ1-3; D ambiguous. Looked up from germline, CDR1 is SGHVS and CDR2 is FQNEAQ. Between the trimmed V and J ends, which lost 6 bases and 2 bases, there was a span of 11 bases. This CDR3 has 14 residues. The CDR3 is CASSRLEAGNTIYF. For the CDR3, the DNA is TGTGCCAGCAGTAGGTTGGAAGCTGGAAACACCATATATTTT.

The chain combines TRBV5-6 with TRBJ2-7, with D tentatively TRBD2 (5 bases). The germline gives CDR1 SGHDT, CDR2 YYEEEE. CDR3 length: 17 residues. Trimming removed 3 bases from V and 2 bases from J, with 21 bases in between. The CDR3 DNA is TGTGCCAGCAGCTACCCAGCGACGGCGGGTACCACCTACGAGCAGTACTTC. This sequence encodes CASSYPATAGTTYEQYF.

This chain connects TRBV13 to TRBJ2-3, with a possible D match to TRBD2 (7 bases). There are 16 residues in the CDR3. V was shortened by 5 bases and J by 2 bases, with 17 bases between the two germline ends. Germline V gene data show CDR1 as PRHDT and CDR2 as FYEKMQ (reference sequence). The CDR3 reads CASSLSAGASTDTQYF. The CDR3 DNA is TGTGCCAGCAGCCTCTCCGCGGGGGCTTCCACAGATACGCAGTATTTT.

The chain combines TRBV30 with TRBJ2-3; D remains ambiguous. The CDR3 is 12 residues long. Germline CDR1 is GTSNPN and CDR2 is SVGIG (reference sequence). Trimming took 0 bases from V and 4 from J, leaving 5 bases between them. The CDR3 region has the DNA TGTGCCTGGAGTGTGCTCGCAGATACGCAGTATTTT. Its protein is CAWSVLADTQYF.

The gene calls are TRBV11-3 and TRBJ2-7, with D perhaps matching TRBD1 or TRBD2 (6 bases each). V was pared by 5 bases and J by 2 bases, with 13 bases between. The CDR3 runs to 14 residues. The germline gives CDR1 SGHNT, CDR2 YENEEA. CDR3 region: CASSTRGLPYEQYF. CDR3 bases: TGTGCCAGCAGCACCAGGGGACTGCCCTACGAGCAGTACTTC.

In its sample, this clone was seen once. V and J are TRBV15 and TRBJ1-2; 9 positions match TRBD1. Germline V gene lookup returns CDR1 LNHNV and CDR2 YYDKDF (reference sequence). V was pared by 10 bases and J by 5 bases, with 5 bases of the junction left unmatched. This CDR3 has 12 amino acids. CDR3 sequence reads: CAIPDRGYGYTF. In DNA form, the CDR3 reads TGTGCCATTCCGGACAGGGGATATGGCTACACCTTC.

The V call is TRBV2, the J call TRBJ1-2; 10 nucleotides agree with TRBD1. The germline gives CDR1 SNHLY, CDR2 FYNNEI. This CDR3 has 14 residues. Trimming at V came to 7 bases and at J to 3 bases, leaving 5 bases not matched to a gene. CDR3 DNA: TGTGCCAGCACCCCTGACAGGGGGCACTATGGCTACACCTTC. It translates to CASTPDRGHYGYTF.

The chain joins TRBV6-1 to TRBJ1-1, with 8 bases fitting TRBD1. Germline values: CDR1 MNHNS, CDR2 SASEGT. V was pared by 6 bases and J by 4 bases, with 4 bases of the junction left unmatched. This CDR3 spans 13 amino acids. In DNA form, the CDR3 reads TGTGCCAGCAGGGACAGGGCGGCCACTGAAGCTTTCTTT. It translates to CASRDRAATEAFF.

V gene TRBV7-2 combines with J gene TRBJ2-1; D unclear. Trimming removed 2 bases from V and 9 bases from J, with 5 bases in between. CDR1 SGHTA and CDR2 FQGNSA come from the germline V gene. CDR3 length: 11 amino acids. CDR3 in DNA: TGTGCCAGCAGCTTAAAATCTGAGCAGTTCTTC. It translates to CASSLKSEQFF.